Below, 31 T cell receptor beta chains from the same sample are listed, as sequenced in a study of regulatory T cells in long-lasting Graves disease (dated by TCRdb to the early 2020s). The time point label for this specimen denotes: persistent/refractory GD, antithyroid drugs over 5 years with positive TRAb. For both TCR sequencing and RNA sequencing, RNA was extracted from PBMCs in TRIzol. Library preparation employed multiplex PCR. The sample was run on an Illumina HiSeq 4000. TCR beta libraries were built with iRepertoire HTBI primers and Arm-PCR amplification of CDR3 regions. The raw public data were reprocessed by TCRdb itself: fastp quality trimming at Q25, MiXCR clonotype calling, in-frame beta chains only. Each entry is one CDR3 protein sequence, shown with its most common DNA and genes. The sample table contains 310,000 or so distinct CDR3 sequences; only one count was recorded for around 21% of them. Roughly three fifths of the sample is held by the ten biggest clonotypes.

Sample: peripheral blood mononuclear cells (PBMCs), taken when the disease was refractory, from a patient treated with antithyroid drugs. Every receptor here comes from a female donor with Graves disease.

This clonotype was picked up a small number of times. The V call is TRBV7-9, the J call TRBJ1-4; the D is unclear. CDR1 is SEHNR and CDR2 is FQNEAQ in the germline V gene (reference sequence). Trimming removed 2 bases from V and 0 bases from J, with 4 bases in between. This CDR3 contains 14 residues. Written as DNA, the CDR3 is TGTGCCAGCAGCTTACTAACAACTAATGAAAAACTGTTTTTT. Protein product: CASSLLTTNEKLFF.

This clonotype was detected only a few times. J is TRBJ1-2 and V is TRBV15, with 8 positions matching TRBD1. This CDR3 spans 14 amino acids. CDR1 and CDR2 (germline): LNHNV, YYDKDF (reference sequence). The V segment lost 5 bases and the J segment 4 bases; nucleotides outside the gene matches: 6. Here the CDR3 DNA reads TGTGCCACCAGCCCCGGACAGGGTTCCTATGGCTACACCTTC. Its translation is CATSPGQGSYGYTF.

Ten or more counts support this clonotype. The V and J genes are TRBV29-1 and TRBJ2-5; tentative D call: TRBD1 (5 bases). This CDR3 is built from 13 residues. V was pared by 2 bases and J by 1 base, with 8 bases between. Germline CDR1 and CDR2: SQVTM and ANQGSEA. In nucleotides, the CDR3 is TGCAGCGTTGAAAAAAGGGGCCAAGAGACCCAGTACTTC. Translating it yields CSVEKRGQETQYF.

This clonotype was seen ten or more times. The rearrangement joins TRBV18 to TRBJ2-5; D is perhaps TRBD1 (6 bases). The V end was cut by 4 bases, the J end by 1 base, with 10 bases between. Per the germline V gene, CDR1 is KGHSH and CDR2 is LQKENI. The CDR3 length is 14 residues. This CDR3 reads CASSRRQAQETQYF. CDR3 bases: TGTGCCAGCTCACGCCGACAGGCCCAAGAGACCCAGTACTTC.

This clonotype was seen ten or more times. This chain uses TRBV28 with TRBJ1-2; D gene uncertain. V was clipped by 7 bases and J by 3 bases, with 9 bases between them. The CDR3 length is 12 residues. Germline CDR1 and CDR2: MDHEN and SYDVKM. The CDR3 reads CASKGPDYGYTF. The CDR3 DNA sequence: TGTGCCAGCAAAGGGCCGGACTATGGCTACACCTTC.

This clonotype was seen ten or more times. The V gene is TRBV12-3 or TRBV12-4, the J gene TRBJ2-7; TRBD2 agrees at 11 bases. This CDR3 comprises 13 residues. Trimming took 5 bases from V and 6 from J; bases not matched to a gene: 3. CDR3 nucleotides: TGTGCCAGCAGTCGGACTAGCGGGTTCGAGCAGTACTTC. This translates into CASSRTSGFEQYF.

The chain couples TRBV20-1 to TRBJ2-5, with 8 nucleotides matching TRBD2. Unmatched junction bases numbered 9, after V lost 3 bases and J lost 3 bases. The germline V gene encodes CDR1 DFQATT and CDR2 SNEGSKA (reference sequence). This CDR3 contains 15 residues. The CDR3 DNA reads as TGCAGTGCTAGGGGGGTTCGGGGGGGAGAAGAGACCCAGTACTTC. Its protein product is CSARGVRGGEETQYF.

This clonotype has ten or more counts. This sequence joins TRBV28 and TRBJ2-7, with 12 bases matching TRBD2. CDR1 and CDR2 (germline): MDHEN, SYDVKM. J was trimmed by 1 base and V by 5 bases; bases with no gene match: 9. The CDR3 has 17 residues. CDR3 DNA: TGTGCCAGCAGTCCCCTAGCGGGAGGGTTTTCGTCCTACGAGCAGTACTTC. Translated: CASSPLAGGFSSYEQYF.

The chain couples TRBV12-3 or TRBV12-4 to TRBJ2-2; weak D call: TRBD2 (6 bases). The CDR3 is made up of 13 amino acids. The V and J ends lost 8 bases and 4 bases respectively, with 11 bases between them. This CDR3 is CASGTFGTGELFF. CDR3 in DNA: TGTGCCAGCGGGACTTTTGGCACCGGGGAGCTGTTTTTT.

This clonotype came up many times. One end of the junction does not line up with germline, which may come from a read error. V usage is TRBV20-1 and J usage is TRBJ2-7; the D gene could be TRBD1 or TRBD2 (5 bases each). Per germline, CDR1 DFQATT and CDR2 SNEGSKA (reference sequence). The CDR3 covers 14 residues. This CDR3 is CSARADTGAYEQYF. CDR3 nucleotide sequence: TGCAGTGCAAGAGCGGACACTGGGGCCTACGAGCAGTACTTC.

This clonotype appeared a few times. The chain is built from TRBV28 and TRBJ2-1; 7 bases agree with TRBD2. Germline CDR1 reads MDHEN; CDR2 reads SYDVKM. V shed 5 bases and J 9 bases; nucleotides not matched to a gene: 7. The CDR3 extends over 13 amino acids. This CDR3 is CASSLWRESEQFF. The CDR3, as DNA: TGTGCCAGCAGTCTCTGGCGGGAGAGTGAGCAGTTCTTC.

This clonotype was seen many times. This rearrangement joins TRBV12-3 or TRBV12-4 to TRBJ2-7; the match to TRBD1 covers 8 bases. This CDR3 has 14 residues. The junction had 7 bases not matched to a gene; V was cut back by 4 bases and J by 5 bases. The CDR3 sequence: CASSSGQGINEQYF. Here the CDR3 DNA reads TGTGCCAGCAGTTCAGGACAGGGTATTAACGAGCAGTACTTC.

This clonotype appeared a few times. The chain uses TRBV6-2 or TRBV6-3 and TRBJ1-2, with 8 nucleotides matching TRBD1. The CDR3 sequence is 15 residues long. With 0 bases clipped from V and 9 bases from J, the junction kept 9 bases outside the gene matches. Germline V CDR1 and CDR2: MNHEY, SVGEGT. CDR3 residues: CASSYSGTGGSSYTF. As DNA, the CDR3 is TGTGCCAGCAGTTACTCGGGGACAGGCGGATCGAGCTACACCTTC.

This clonotype was detected a few times. V usage is TRBV20-1 and J usage is TRBJ1-1; TRBD1 matches at 8 bases. Trimming took 5 bases from V and 5 from J; bases not matched to a gene: 4. The CDR3 runs to 12 residues. Germline V lookup: CDR1 DFQATT, CDR2 SNEGSKA (reference sequence). Here the CDR3 reads CSAPDRGTEAFF. DNA for the CDR3: TGCAGTGCTCCCGACAGGGGTACTGAAGCTTTCTTT.

This clonotype was seen a few times. This chain connects TRBV19 to TRBJ1-1; D uncertain. CDR1 is LNHDA, CDR2 SQIVND, per germline (reference sequence). The CDR3 totals 12 residues. Trimming removed 6 bases at V and 6 bases at J, with 11 bases between. The CDR3 here is CASRGVVSEAFF. In nucleotides, the CDR3 is TGTGCCAGTAGGGGAGTGGTTTCTGAAGCTTTCTTT. Full variable domain (missing parts from reference TRBV19 and TRBJ1-1): DGGITQSPKYLFRKEGQNVTLSCEQNLNHDAMYWYRQDPGQGLRLIYYSQIVNDFQKGDIAEGYSVSREKKESFPLTVTSAQKNPTAFYLCASRGVVSEAFFGQGTRLTVV.

This clonotype appeared many times. The rearrangement joins TRBV28 to TRBJ2-7; weak D call: TRBD1 (6 bases). The CDR3 is 13 residues long. CDR1 and CDR2 from the germline V gene are MDHEN and SYDVKM. Trimming cost V 3 bases and J 6 bases, with 12 bases left between them. The CDR3: CASSFLLGGEQYF. The CDR3 DNA sequence: TGTGCCAGCAGTTTTCTCCTAGGGGGCGAGCAGTACTTC. Combining the CDR3 with reference TRBV28 and TRBJ2-7 gives the whole variable domain DVKVTQSSRYLVKRTGEKVFLECVQDMDHENMFWYRQDPGLGLRLIYFSYDVKMKEKGDIPEGYSVSREKKERFSLILESASTNQTSMYLCASSFLLGGEQYFGPGTRLTVT.

The chain carries TRBV14 and TRBJ2-7; no definite D call. The CDR3 consists of 13 residues. V dropped 0 bases and J dropped 6 bases, with 9 bases sitting between them. From germline, CDR1 is SGHDN and CDR2 FVKESK. The CDR3 nucleotides are TGTGCCAGCAGCCAAGATTCCTTTCGCGAGCAGTACTTC. Its translation: CASSQDSFREQYF. Combining the CDR3 with reference TRBV14 and TRBJ2-7 gives the whole variable domain EAGVTQFPSHSVIEKGQTVTLRCDPISGHDNLYWYRRVMGKEIKFLLHFVKESKQDESGMPNNRFLAERTGGTYSTLKVQPAELEDSGVYFCASSQDSFREQYFGPGTRLTVT.

The rearrangement links TRBV29-1 to TRBJ2-5; D may be TRBD1 (5 bases). The J call is doubtful: the DNA matches TRBJ2-1 better. Germline CDR1 and CDR2: SQVTM and ANQGSEA. The CDR3 is made up of 13 amino acids. The CDR3 DNA follows: TGCAGCGTCTGGCCAGGCAGGGACAATGAGCAGTTCTTC. It yields the protein CSVWPGRDNEQFF.

This clonotype was seen repeatedly, ten times or more. The chain links TRBV9 to TRBJ2-5; D assignment may be TRBD1 or TRBD2 (5 bases each). Germline V gene lookup returns CDR1 SGDLS and CDR2 YYNGEE. Trimming cost V 4 bases and J 3 bases, with 13 bases left between them. This CDR3 has 14 residues. DNA of the CDR3: TGTGCCAGCAGCAAAACCGGGGCCGAAGAGACCCAGTACTTC. This sequence encodes CASSKTGAEETQYF.

The chain joins TRBV28 to TRBJ1-5, with 7 bases identical to TRBD1. The length of the CDR3 is 15 residues. Losses at the gene ends were 6 bases for V and 2 bases for J; bases not matched to a gene: 7. CDR1 and CDR2 (germline): MDHEN, SYDVKM. CDR3 sequence reads: CASSPAGTGNQPQHF. The CDR3 coding sequence is TGTGCCAGCAGCCCCGCCGGGACAGGCAATCAGCCCCAGCATTTT.

This clonotype was seen ten or more times. The chain carries TRBV6-2 or TRBV6-3 and TRBJ1-2; no firm D call. CDR3 length: 14 residues. V was clipped by 0 bases and J by 7 bases, with 12 bases between them. CDR1 MNHEY and CDR2 SVGEGT come from the germline V gene. The CDR3 nucleotides read TGTGCCAGCAGTTACTCCCGGGGATCTGGTGGCTACACCTTC. Encoded protein: CASSYSRGSGGYTF.

This clonotype was seen ten or more times. In DNA form, the CDR3 reads TGTGCCAGCAGCTCTTGGACAGGGGAGGAGACCCAGTACTTC. It codes for CASSSWTGEETQYF. This rearrangement joins TRBV7-2 to TRBJ2-5, with 9 bases aligning to TRBD1. From germline, CDR1 is SGHTA and CDR2 FQGNSA. Unmatched junction bases numbered 5, after V lost 4 bases and J lost 5 bases. The CDR3 has 14 residues.

The chain links TRBV19 to TRBJ2-7; 12 positions match TRBD2. Germline lookup yields CDR1 LNHDA and CDR2 SQIVND (reference sequence). J gave up 6 bases and V 4 bases, and 1 base lay outside the gene matches. The CDR3 spans 13 residues. The CDR3 sequence is CASSTTSGGEQYF. The CDR3 nucleotides are TGTGCCAGTAGTACGACTAGCGGGGGCGAGCAGTACTTC.

This clonotype was counted a few times. The chain recombines TRBV14 with TRBJ1-1; 7 nucleotides match TRBD1. CDR3 length equals 15 residues. V lost 1 base, J lost 4 bases, and 6 bases stayed unmatched. Germline V gene data show CDR1 as SGHDN and CDR2 as FVKESK. In DNA form, the CDR3 reads TGTGCCAGCAGCCAAGTGACAGGGTCTGGCACTGAAGCTTTCTTT. It codes for CASSQVTGSGTEAFF.

This clonotype showed up many times. The chain is built from TRBV28 and TRBJ2-7, with 8 bases aligning to TRBD1. This CDR3 contains 17 residues. V lost 5 bases to trimming and J lost 0 bases; unmatched junction nucleotides: 12. Germline assignment: CDR1 MDHEN and CDR2 SYDVKM. The CDR3 here is CASSPTQGAPSSYEQYF. The CDR3, as DNA: TGTGCCAGCAGTCCAACCCAGGGGGCACCAAGCTCCTACGAGCAGTACTTC.

This clonotype was seen many times. CDR3 sequence: CASSPTGLAGRTDTQYF. DNA of the CDR3: TGTGCCAGCAGCCCCACCGGACTAGCGGGGCGCACAGATACGCAGTATTTT. The chain links TRBV28 to TRBJ2-3; 12 bases align to TRBD2. The CDR3 is 17 amino acids. V gave up 6 bases and J gave up 1 base; unmatched junction bases: 8. Looked up from germline, CDR1 is MDHEN and CDR2 is SYDVKM.

This rearrangement joins TRBV20-1 to TRBJ1-2; maybe TRBD1 (5 bases). The CDR3 loop spans 16 amino acids. The germline V and J ends were trimmed by 3 bases and 2 bases, with 19 bases remaining between them. Germline CDR1 is DFQATT and CDR2 is SNEGSKA (reference sequence). In DNA form, the CDR3 reads TGCAGTGCTAGGGGCGCAGGGAGGTGGCGAAACTATGGCTACACCTTC. Protein product: CSARGAGRWRNYGYTF.

This clonotype appeared a few times. This chain uses TRBV12-3 or TRBV12-4 with TRBJ2-3; D uncertain. The CDR3 contains 13 residues. With 7 bases removed from V and 1 base from J, the gap between germline ends came to 9 bases. The CDR3 coding sequence is TGTGCCAGCACCCGGTGGGGCACAGATACGCAGTATTTT. It codes for CASTRWGTDTQYF.

This CDR3 reads CARRDYGQTGELFF. CDR3 bases: TGTGCCCGCCGGGACTACGGACAGACCGGGGAGCTGTTTTTT. V gene TRBV30 combines with J gene TRBJ2-2; weak D call: TRBD2 (7 bases). Germline V gene data show CDR1 as GTSNPN and CDR2 as SVGIG (reference sequence). Deletions cut 8 bases from V and 5 bases from J, with 18 bases between. The CDR3 is made up of 14 amino acids.

This clonotype was found many times. V is TRBV6-2 or TRBV6-3 and J is TRBJ2-2; a weak D match, TRBD2 (6 bases). This CDR3 is built from 15 residues. Germline CDR1 reads MNHEY; CDR2 reads SVGEGT. The ends were cut back, 0 bases at V and 4 bases at J, with 9 bases in the middle. This CDR3 reads CASSYSSGSTGELFF. The DNA of the CDR3 is TGTGCCAGCAGTTACTCGAGCGGGTCCACCGGGGAGCTGTTTTTT.

The chain is built from TRBV7-9 and TRBJ2-7, with no clear D. CDR3 size: 14 residues. Germline CDR1 and CDR2: SEHNR and FQNEAQ (reference sequence). V lost 0 bases and J lost 3, with 9 bases in between. The CDR3 protein is CASSLAERNYEQYF. In nucleotides, the CDR3 is TGTGCCAGCAGCTTAGCGGAGAGGAACTACGAGCAGTACTTC.